The sequence of this TCR beta chain was determined in a study of post-analysis software for immune sequencing data. On this clonotype itself: The target antigen is unknown. This may be a read error, as it is one base from a much larger clone.

The V segment lost 0 bases and the J segment 13 bases; nucleotides outside the gene matches: 15. The CDR3 sequence is 17 residues long. The V gene's germline CDR1 is ENHRY and CDR2 SYGVKD. TCR beta libraries were prepared from cDNA with unique molecular identifiers. TCRdb re-derived calls from the PCR reads in MiXCR, one entry per CDR3 protein. The sample shows about half a million distinct CDR3 sequences, approximately 31% of them seen only once. General study results and limits: Controls had lower frequencies than patients of 4 or 5 TRBV segments, which included TRBV5-6, TRBV5-1 and TRBV20-1.

The sequenced sample was blood. This clonotype was sampled from a girl aged 2-17 years with multiple sclerosis. The chain joins TRBV10-3 to TRBJ2-4, with 10 bases lining up with TRBD2. Here the CDR3 DNA reads TGTGCCATCAGTGAGTCGACACTAGCGGGGACGGGATACGGGCAGTACTTC. Amino acid sequence: CAISESTLAGTGYGQYF.